This note documents a single T cell receptor beta chain sequence. Its target is not known. The record originates from a study of shared clonotypes between healthy human individuals. Study observations and caveats: Clonotype sharing among donors likely depends on sequencing depth. Larger richness was generally estimated for naive than memory subsets.

A CD45RA-negative memory subset and a CD45RA+ naive subset were separated from the CD4+ cells. Deep was the level at which the assay was run. Measured with immunoSEQ multiplex PCR; TCRdb has only the in-frame clones, and not every one. This table holds nearly 1 million clones, approximately 80% found once. CDR1 and CDR2 from the germline V gene are SGHRS and YFSETQ. The CDR3 is 15 residues long. Trimming stripped 1 base from V and 0 bases from J, with 8 bases between. The sample comprised memory CD4+ T cells sorted from blood. Subset described: CD45RA-negative fraction. This sequence originates from a man between 18 and 29 years old in good health. The chain uses TRBV5-1 and TRBJ1-3, with D unclear. The chain's CDR3 is CASSLMGSSGNTIYF. The CDR3 DNA is TGCGCCAGCAGCTTGATGGGGAGCTCTGGAAACACCATATATTTT.